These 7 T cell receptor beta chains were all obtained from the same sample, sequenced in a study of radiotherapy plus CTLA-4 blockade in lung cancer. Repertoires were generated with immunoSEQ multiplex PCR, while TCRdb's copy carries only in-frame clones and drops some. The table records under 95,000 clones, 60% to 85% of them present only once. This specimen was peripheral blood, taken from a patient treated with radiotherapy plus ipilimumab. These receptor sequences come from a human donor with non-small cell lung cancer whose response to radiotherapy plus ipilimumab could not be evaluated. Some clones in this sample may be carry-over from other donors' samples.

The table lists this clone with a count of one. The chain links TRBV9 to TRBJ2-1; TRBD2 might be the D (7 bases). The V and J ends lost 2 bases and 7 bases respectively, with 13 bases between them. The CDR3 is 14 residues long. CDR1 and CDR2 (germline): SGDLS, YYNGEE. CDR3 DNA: TGTGCCAGCAGCGTGGGGGGGCCAGTTAATGAGCAGTTCTTC. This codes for CASSVGGPVNEQFF.

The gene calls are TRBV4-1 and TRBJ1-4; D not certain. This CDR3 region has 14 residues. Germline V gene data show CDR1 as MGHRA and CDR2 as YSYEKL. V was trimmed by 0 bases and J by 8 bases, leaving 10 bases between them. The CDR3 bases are TGCGCCAGCAGCCAAGATCTCACGGGGGAAAAACTGTTTTTT. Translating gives CASSQDLTGEKLFF.

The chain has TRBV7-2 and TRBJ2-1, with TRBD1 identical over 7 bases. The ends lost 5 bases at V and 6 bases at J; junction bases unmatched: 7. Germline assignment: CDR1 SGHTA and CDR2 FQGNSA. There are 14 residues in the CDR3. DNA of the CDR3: TGTGCCAGCAGCACCCATCCAGGGGGCAATGAGCAGTTCTTC. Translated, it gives CASSTHPGGNEQFF.

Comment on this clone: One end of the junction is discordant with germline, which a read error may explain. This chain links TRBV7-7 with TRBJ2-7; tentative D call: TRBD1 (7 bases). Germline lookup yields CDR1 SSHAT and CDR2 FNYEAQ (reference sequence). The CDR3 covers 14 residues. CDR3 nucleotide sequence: TGTGCTAGCAGCTTGGCAGGGGGGTCTTACGAGCAGTACTTC. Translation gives CASSLAGGSYEQYF. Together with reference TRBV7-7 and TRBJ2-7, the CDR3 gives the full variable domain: GAGVSQSPRYKVTKRGQDVTLRCDPISSHATLYWYQQALGQGPEFLTYFNYEAQPDKSGLPSDRFSAERPEGSISTLTIQRTEQRDSAMYRCASSLAGGSYEQYFGPGTRLTVT.

The CDR3 loop is CASSLSRGDTQYF. The CDR3 nucleotides read TGTGCCAGCAGTTTATCCCGGGGGGATACGCAGTATTTT. The chain uses TRBV27 and TRBJ2-3, with D perhaps matching TRBD2 (6 bases). Germline-derived CDR1 and CDR2 are MNHEY and SMNVEV (reference sequence). The CDR3 totals 13 residues. Trimming left V 0 bases short and J 6 bases short, with 7 bases between.

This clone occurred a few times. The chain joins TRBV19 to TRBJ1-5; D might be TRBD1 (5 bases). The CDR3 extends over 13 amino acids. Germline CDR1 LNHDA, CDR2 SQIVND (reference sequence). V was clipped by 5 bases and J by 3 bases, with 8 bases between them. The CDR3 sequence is CASSQGYNQPQHF. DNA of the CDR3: TGTGCCAGTAGTCAGGGATACAATCAGCCCCAGCATTTT.

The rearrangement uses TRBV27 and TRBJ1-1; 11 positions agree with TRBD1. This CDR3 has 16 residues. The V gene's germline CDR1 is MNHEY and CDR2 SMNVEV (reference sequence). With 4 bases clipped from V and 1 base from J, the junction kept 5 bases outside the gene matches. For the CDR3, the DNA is TGTGCCAGCAGTTCGGACAGGGGGCGCGGGAACACTGAAGCTTTCTTT. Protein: CASSSDRGRGNTEAFF.